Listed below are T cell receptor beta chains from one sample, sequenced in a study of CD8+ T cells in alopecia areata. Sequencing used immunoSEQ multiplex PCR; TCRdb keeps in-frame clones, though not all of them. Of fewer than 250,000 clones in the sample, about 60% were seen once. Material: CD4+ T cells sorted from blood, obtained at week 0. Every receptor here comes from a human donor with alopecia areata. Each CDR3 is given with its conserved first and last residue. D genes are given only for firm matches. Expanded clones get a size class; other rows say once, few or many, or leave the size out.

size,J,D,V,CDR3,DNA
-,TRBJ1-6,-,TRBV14,CASRSESSNNSPLHF,TGTGCCAGCAGGTCCGAGAGTTCCAATAATTCACCCCTCCACTTT
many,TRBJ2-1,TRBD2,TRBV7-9,CASSFPRLVAGEEQFF,TGTGCCAGCAGCTTCCCCCGGTTGGTAGCGGGAGAGGAGCAGTTCTTC
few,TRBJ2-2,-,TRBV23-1,CASSQPPVGLVRTGELFF,TGCGCCAGCAGTCAACCTCCTGTGGGGCTTGTTAGGACCGGGGAGCTGTTTTTT
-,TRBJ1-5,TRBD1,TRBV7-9,CASSSDRDYQPQHF,TGTGCCAGCAGCTCAGACAGGGACTATCAGCCCCAGCATTTT
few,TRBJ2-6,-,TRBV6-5,CASSFERASGANVLTF,TGTGCCAGCAGTTTCGAGCGGGCCTCTGGGGCCAACGTCCTGACTTTC
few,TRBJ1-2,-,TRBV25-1,CASSEPGAGGYTF,TGTGCCAGCAGTGAACCGGGGGCGGGTGGCTACACCTTC
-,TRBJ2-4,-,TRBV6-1,CASSEADRRGSQYF,TGTGCCAGCAGTGAAGCGGACAGACGTGGGAGTCAGTACTTC
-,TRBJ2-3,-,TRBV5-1,CASSPRQGTDTQYF,TGCGCCAGCAGCCCCCGGCAGGGCACAGATACGCAGTATTTT
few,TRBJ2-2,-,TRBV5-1,CASSPEGLANTGELFF,TGCGCCAGCAGCCCTGAAGGACTCGCGAACACCGGGGAGCTGTTTTTT
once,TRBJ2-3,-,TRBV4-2,CASSPLGGSVPSTDTQYF,TGTGCCAGCAGCCCCCTCGGCGGGTCCGTCCCTAGCACAGATACGCAGTATTTT
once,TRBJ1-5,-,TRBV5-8,CASSFDQPQHF,TGTGCCAGCAGCTTCGATCAGCCCCAGCATTTT
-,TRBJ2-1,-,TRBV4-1,CASSQETGLPYNEQFF,TGCGCCAGCAGCCAAGAAACGGGATTGCCCTACAATGAGCAGTTCTTC
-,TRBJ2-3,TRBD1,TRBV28,CASRPTLGGTGGDTQYF,TGTGCCAGCAGACCGACTCTCGGCGGGACAGGGGGAGATACGCAGTATTTT
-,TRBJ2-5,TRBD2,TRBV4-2,CASSLAGVQETQYF,TGTGCCAGCAGCCTAGCGGGGGTACAAGAGACCCAGTACTTC
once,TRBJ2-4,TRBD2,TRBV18,CASSRTSGGGDIQYF,TGTGCCAGCTCAAGGACTAGCGGAGGTGGAGACATTCAGTACTTC
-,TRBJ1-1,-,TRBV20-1,CSAYDTEAFF,TGCAGTGCCTACGACACTGAAGCTTTCTTT
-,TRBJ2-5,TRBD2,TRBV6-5,CASSREALFQETQYF,TGTGCCAGCTCGCGGGAGGCCCTATTCCAAGAGACCCAGTACTTC
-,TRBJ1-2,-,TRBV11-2,CASSPGGNYGYTF,TGTGCCAGCAGCCCGGGAGGCAACTATGGCTACACCTTC
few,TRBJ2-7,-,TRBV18,CASSKTGSRAHEQYF,TGTGCCAGCTCAAAAACCGGGTCAAGGGCCCACGAGCAGTACTTC
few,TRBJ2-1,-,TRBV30,CAWSVVGNEQFF,TGTGCCTGGAGTGTCGTTGGCAATGAGCAGTTCTTC
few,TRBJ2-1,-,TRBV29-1,CSGGTGTGGEQFF,TGCAGCGGCGGAACCGGGACCGGGGGTGAGCAGTTCTTC
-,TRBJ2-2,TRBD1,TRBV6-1,CASSDLTGVAGELFF,TGTGCCAGCAGTGACCTGACAGGGGTGGCCGGGGAGCTGTTTTTT
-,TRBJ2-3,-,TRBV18,CASSPGETQYF,TGTGCCAGCTCACCGGGAGAGACGCAGTATTTT
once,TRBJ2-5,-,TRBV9,CASNRRAAPGETQYF,TGTGCCAGCAACCGGAGAGCGGCCCCGGGAGAGACCCAGTACTTC
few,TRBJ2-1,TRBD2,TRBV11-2,CASSSTRGRSYNEQFF,TGTGCCAGCAGCTCGACCCGCGGGAGATCCTACAATGAGCAGTTCTTC
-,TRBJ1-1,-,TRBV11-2,CASWEGYHNLNTEAFF,TGTGCCAGTTGGGAGGGGTACCATAACCTGAACACTGAAGCTTTCTTT